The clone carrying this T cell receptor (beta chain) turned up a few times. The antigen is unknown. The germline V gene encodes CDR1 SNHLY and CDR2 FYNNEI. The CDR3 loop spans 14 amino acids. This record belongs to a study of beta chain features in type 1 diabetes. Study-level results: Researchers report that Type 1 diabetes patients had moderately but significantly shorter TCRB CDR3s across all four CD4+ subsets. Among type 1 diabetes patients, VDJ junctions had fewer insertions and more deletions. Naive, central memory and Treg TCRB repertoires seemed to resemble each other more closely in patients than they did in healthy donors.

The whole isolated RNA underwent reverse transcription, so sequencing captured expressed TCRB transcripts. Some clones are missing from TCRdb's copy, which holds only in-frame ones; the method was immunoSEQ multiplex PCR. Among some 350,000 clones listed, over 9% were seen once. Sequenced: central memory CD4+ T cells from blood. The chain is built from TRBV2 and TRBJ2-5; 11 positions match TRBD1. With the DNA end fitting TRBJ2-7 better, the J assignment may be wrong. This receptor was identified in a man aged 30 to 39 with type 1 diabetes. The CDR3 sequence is CASSPDRGLYEQYF. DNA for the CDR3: TGTGCCAGCAGCCCGGACAGGGGGCTCTACGAGCAGTACTTC.